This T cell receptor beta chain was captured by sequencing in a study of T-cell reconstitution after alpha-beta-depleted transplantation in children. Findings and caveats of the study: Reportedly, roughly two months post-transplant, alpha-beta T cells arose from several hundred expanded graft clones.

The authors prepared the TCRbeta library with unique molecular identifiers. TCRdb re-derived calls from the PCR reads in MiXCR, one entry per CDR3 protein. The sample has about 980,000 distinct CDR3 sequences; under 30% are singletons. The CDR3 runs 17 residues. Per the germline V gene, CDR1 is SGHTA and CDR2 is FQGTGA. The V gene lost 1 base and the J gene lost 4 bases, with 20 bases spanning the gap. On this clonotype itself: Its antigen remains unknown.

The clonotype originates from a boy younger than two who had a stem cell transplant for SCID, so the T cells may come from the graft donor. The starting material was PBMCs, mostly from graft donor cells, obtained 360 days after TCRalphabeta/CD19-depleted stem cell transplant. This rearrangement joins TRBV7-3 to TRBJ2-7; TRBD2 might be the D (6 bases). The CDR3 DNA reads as TGTGCCAGCAGCTTAATCCCACCGGGAGCGGCGATTTACGAGCAGTACTTC. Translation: CASSLIPPGAAIYEQYF.